The clone carrying this T cell receptor beta chain came up a few times. Germline V gives CDR1 LNHDA, CDR2 SQIVND (reference sequence). V gave up 5 bases and J gave up 7 bases, with 14 bases separating them. This CDR3 is built from 13 residues. This sample is part of a study of blood T cell repertoires in COVID-19. Whole-study context: From the United States, Italy and Spain came samples of acute and convalescent COVID-19.

Assignments of participants to cohorts depended upon their own reported clinical history. For recovered donors of Cohort 3, there were two negative PCRs, clearance, or symptom resolution. Assay: immunoSEQ multiplex PCR; the TCRdb copy retains only in-frame clones and omits some. The table has about 470,000 clones, about 85% seen once; the top ten hold 0.65% to 0.9%. V and J are TRBV19 and TRBJ1-1; a weak D match, TRBD1 (5 bases). The sample taken for sequencing was PBMCs or T cells enriched from blood (not recorded which). This clonotype was obtained from a woman under 30 who had recovered from COVID-19. The CDR3, as DNA: TGTGCCAGTAGTTGGGGCCAGAGCAATGAAGCTTTCTTT. It is translated as CASSWGQSNEAFF.